This TCR beta chain was documented in a study of early T cells in non-severe SARS-CoV-2 infection. Study in general: RNA in bulk from unsorted whole blood was sequenced, and chains were unpaired.

After removal of 4 bases from V and 6 bases from J, the junction contained 12 bases not matched to a gene. The CDR3 consists of 15 residues. The table lists this clonotype with a few counts. What it binds is unknown. Study results and limitations: Lookups in VDJdb leaned toward anti-spike CD8 responses and missed private and CD4 specificities.

Unique molecular identifiers (one per individual cDNA molecule) were attached. TCRdb reprocessed the 5' RACE reads via MiXCR and lists one record per CDR3 protein. The sample carries over 80,000 distinct CDR3 sequences, 11% to 15% recorded once. The sample taken for sequencing was whole blood. This chain connects TRBV12-3 or TRBV12-4 to TRBJ2-7, with TRBD2 matching over 7 bases. The source is an adult who was a healthcare worker with PCR-confirmed SARS-CoV-2 infection or an uninfected control (not recorded which). CDR3 sequence: CASSSGGGQSGEQYF. As DNA, the CDR3 is TGTGCCAGCAGTTCGGGAGGTGGGCAGTCGGGCGAGCAGTACTTC.